The 21 T cell receptor beta chains in this list originate from one sample, sequenced in a study of blood T cell repertoires in COVID-19. Assay: immunoSEQ multiplex PCR; the TCRdb copy retains only in-frame clones and omits some. The sample holds some 150,000 clones, 80% to 90% seen once. Input material: peripheral blood. Source of these receptors: a man aged 40-49 years who had recovered from COVID-19.

Of note for this clone: Other DNA sequences within the sample encode an identical CDR3. The gene calls are TRBV30 and TRBJ2-5; D is possibly TRBD2 (6 bases). This CDR3 has 13 residues. Trimming took off 1 base at V and 1 base at J, with 7 bases between the two ends. Germline V gene lookup returns CDR1 GTSNPN and CDR2 SVGIG (reference sequence). CDR3: CAWSGGLQETQYF. CDR3 sequence (DNA): TGTGCCTGGAGTGGGGGACTCCAAGAGACCCAGTACTTC.

This clone was detected many times. The chain couples TRBV11-2 to TRBJ2-2; no firm D call. Germline CDR1 and CDR2: SGHAT and FQNNGV. The CDR3 loop spans 13 amino acids. Trimming pared 3 bases from V and 6 bases from J, leaving 8 bases between. The CDR3 sequence: CASSFMWPGELFF. In nucleotides, the CDR3 is TGTGCCAGCAGCTTTATGTGGCCCGGGGAGCTGTTTTTT.

The V gene is TRBV7-8, the J gene TRBJ2-1; 12 bases agree with TRBD2. The CDR3 spans 15 residues. The V and J ends lost 5 bases and 7 bases, in that order; junction bases with no gene match: 6. Germline loops: CDR1 SGHVS, CDR2 FQNEAQ. DNA for the CDR3: TGTGCCAGCAGCCGCTGGACTAGCGGGGTAAATGAGCAGTTCTTC. Translating it yields CASSRWTSGVNEQFF.

The J gene is TRBJ2-7, the V gene TRBV7-2, with TRBD1 matching over 8 bases. Trimming took 5 bases from V and 2 from J; bases not matched to a gene: 11. Germline loops: CDR1 SGHTA, CDR2 FQGNSA. This CDR3 region has 16 residues. As DNA, the CDR3 is TGTGCCAGCAGCCCCCGGACAGGGCGTACAGCCTACGAGCAGTACTTC. The encoded protein is CASSPRTGRTAYEQYF.

This clone was seen once. V gene TRBV6-6 combines with J gene TRBJ1-1, with D possibly being TRBD1 (5 bases). Trimming shortened V by 6 bases and J by 6 bases, and 11 bases separated the two germline ends. The CDR3 spans 12 residues. CDR1 MNHNY and CDR2 SVGAGI come from the germline V gene (reference sequence). CDR3 bases: TGTGCCAGCAGGTCAGGGATTCCTGAAGCTTTCTTT. It codes for CASRSGIPEAFF.

This chain uses TRBV24-1 with TRBJ2-3, with 10 bases aligning to TRBD2. From germline, CDR1 is KGHDR and CDR2 SFDVKD. With 3 bases clipped from V and 0 bases from J, the junction kept 8 bases outside the gene matches. This CDR3 has 18 residues. DNA of the CDR3: TGTGCCACCAGTGATGTAGCGGGAGGACCATCTAGCACAGATACGCAGTATTTT. This sequence encodes CATSDVAGGPSSTDTQYF.

CDR3 coding DNA: TGTGCCAGCGCGTATAATAGCAATCAGCCCCAGCATTTT. This gives the protein CASAYNSNQPQHF. This chain uses TRBV6-5 with TRBJ1-5; D call uncertain. Deletions cut 8 bases from V and 0 bases from J, with 8 bases between. Per germline, CDR1 MNHEY and CDR2 SVGAGI. There are 13 residues in the CDR3.

V and J are TRBV3-1 (or the pseudogene TRBV3-2) and TRBJ1-1; D gene uncertain. The length of the CDR3 is 11 residues. The V end lost 4 bases, the J end lost 8 bases, and 8 bases lay between the germline ends. The V gene's germline CDR1 is LGHDT and CDR2 YNNKEL (reference sequence). CDR3 sequence: CASSLRREAFF. CDR3 DNA sequence: TGTGCCAGCAGCCTTCGGAGGGAAGCTTTCTTT.

This rearrangement joins TRBV7-2 to TRBJ2-7; D uncertain. With 1 base removed from V and 2 bases from J, the gap between germline ends came to 9 bases. Germline-derived CDR1 and CDR2 are SGHTA and FQGNSA. The CDR3 spans 14 residues. CDR3 bases: TGTGCCAGCAGCTTAGATCCAGGCACCTACGAGCAGTACTTC. Translated: CASSLDPGTYEQYF.

This chain uses TRBV24-1 with TRBJ2-2; unclear D gene. Germline V gene lookup returns CDR1 KGHDR and CDR2 SFDVKD. Trimming shortened V by 4 bases and J by 6 bases, and 14 bases separated the two germline ends. The CDR3 loop spans 15 amino acids. Here the CDR3 DNA reads TGTGCCACCAGTGAGGGCAGCCTCTGGGCCGGGGAGCTGTTTTTT. It encodes CATSEGSLWAGELFF.

The chain is built from TRBV13 and TRBJ2-2; possibly TRBD2 for D (7 bases). The CDR3 extends over 15 amino acids. The germline CDR1 and CDR2 sequences are PRHDT and FYEKMQ (reference sequence). Trimming cost V 7 bases and J 3 bases, with 15 bases left between them. The CDR3 DNA follows: TGTGCCAGCACCCAGACCGGGGGGCACACCGGGGAGCTGTTTTTT. It encodes CASTQTGGHTGELFF.

The chain has TRBV7-9 and TRBJ2-7; TRBD1 agrees at 8 bases. The CDR3 consists of 15 residues. CDR1 and CDR2 from the germline V gene are SEHNR and FQNEAQ (reference sequence). Unmatched junction bases numbered 9, after V lost 3 bases and J lost 5 bases. CDR3 amino acids: CASSLRGQGAHEQYF. CDR3 sequence (DNA): TGTGCCAGCAGCTTGAGGGGTCAGGGGGCCCACGAGCAGTACTTC.

The chain uses TRBV2 and TRBJ2-1; TRBD2 matches at 11 bases. This CDR3 has 14 amino acids. Germline V lookup: CDR1 SNHLY, CDR2 FYNNEI. The J segment lost 9 bases and the V segment lost 4 bases, leaving 5 bases of the junction unmatched. DNA for the CDR3: TGTGCCAGCAGTGGTAGCGGGGGGGTGTTTGAGCAGTTCTTC. This gives the protein CASSGSGGVFEQFF.

The rearrangement uses TRBV28 and TRBJ1-3; 7 bases fit TRBD1. The length of the CDR3 is 17 residues. Germline V lookup: CDR1 MDHEN, CDR2 SYDVKM. The V segment lost 4 bases and the J segment 0 bases; nucleotides outside the gene matches: 9. The CDR3 coding sequence is TGTGCCAGCAGTTCTCCAACGACAGGGCACTCTGGAAACACCATATATTTT. It is translated as CASSSPTTGHSGNTIYF.

V is TRBV19 and J is TRBJ2-7; 9 bases map to TRBD1. With 4 bases clipped from V and 3 bases from J, the junction kept 4 bases outside the gene matches. CDR1 LNHDA and CDR2 SQIVND come from the germline V gene (reference sequence). The CDR3 has 14 amino acids. CDR3 protein: CASSTDRGRYEQYF. The DNA for the CDR3 is TGTGCCAGTAGTACGGACAGGGGCCGCTACGAGCAGTACTTC.

V usage is TRBV30 and J usage is TRBJ1-2; D unresolved. The V gene lost 2 bases and the J gene lost 1 base, with 8 bases spanning the gap. The CDR3 spans 13 residues. CDR1 and CDR2 from the germline V gene are GTSNPN and SVGIG (reference sequence). The CDR3 DNA reads as TGTGCCTGGAGTCCAGGCATTAACTATGGCTACACCTTC. Amino acids: CAWSPGINYGYTF.

The rearrangement uses TRBV21-1 and TRBJ1-3; TRBD1 is the table's D call and was not checked against the DNA. TRBV21-1 is designated a pseudogene. The CDR3 covers 14 residues. CDR3 sequence reads: CASSERQDGNTIYF. The CDR3 nucleotides read TGTGCCAGCAGCGAACGACAGGACGGAAACACCATATATTTT.

Worth noting for this clone: Other DNA sequences in the sample encode the same CDR3. The chain joins TRBV19 to TRBJ1-1; D unclear. CDR1 LNHDA and CDR2 SQIVND come from the germline V gene (reference sequence). This CDR3 has 11 residues. V lost 4 bases, J lost 5 bases, and 5 bases lay in between. This chain's CDR3 is CASSTGTEAFF. The CDR3 coding sequence is TGTGCCAGTAGTACCGGGACTGAAGCTTTCTTT.

V gene TRBV9 combines with J gene TRBJ1-1; tentatively, D is TRBD1 (5 bases). Per the germline V gene, CDR1 is SGDLS and CDR2 is YYNGEE. The CDR3 is 14 residues long. V lost 5 bases to trimming and J lost 4 bases, with 15 bases between them. CDR3: CASRGGAGSTEAFF. DNA of the CDR3: TGTGCCAGCAGGGGAGGGGCTGGGAGCACTGAAGCTTTCTTT.

The rearrangement uses TRBV5-8 and TRBJ1-2, with D maybe TRBD1 (6 bases). The germline V gene has CDR1 SGHTS and CDR2 YDEGEE. This CDR3 has 14 amino acids. Deletions cut 6 bases from V and 1 base from J, with 13 bases between. CDR3 nucleotides: TGTGCCAGCAAAATGACAGGCTTTAACTATGGCTACACCTTC. This encodes CASKMTGFNYGYTF. Complete variable domain (other parts from reference TRBV5-8 and TRBJ1-2): EAGVTQSPTHLIKTRGQQATLRCSPISGHTSVYWYQQALGLGLQFLLWYDEGEERNRGNFPPRFSGRQFPNYSSELNVNALELEDSALYLCASKMTGFNYGYTFGSGTRLTVV.

The V gene is TRBV5-6, the J gene TRBJ1-2; tentatively, D is TRBD1 (5 bases). Between the trimmed V and J ends, which lost 1 base and 2 bases, there was a span of 9 bases. Germline CDR1 and CDR2: SGHDT and YYEEEE. This CDR3 is 14 amino acids long. Here the CDR3 DNA reads TGTGCCAGCAGCTTGTCAGCAGGGAACTATGGCTACACCTTC. It is translated as CASSLSAGNYGYTF.